This T cell receptor beta chain stems from a study of Ad26.COV2.S vaccination and SARS-CoV-2 variants (dated by TCRdb to the early 2020s). Background on the whole study: Vaccine-arm donors came from COV1001, a multicentre, randomized, double-blind, placebo-controlled phase I-IIa trial of Ad26.COV2.S in healthy adults. Dosing of Ad26.COV2.S was intramuscular, at either 5x10^10 or 1x10^11 viral particles, delivered as one shot or as two shots spaced 56 days apart. The specificity and breadth of SARS-CoV-2-reactive T cell receptors after Ad26.COV2.S vaccination were assessed by TCRbeta repertoire sequencing. The TCR-sequenced set comprised about 32 samples: some 20 Ad26.COV2.S vaccine recipients, 5 placebo recipients and 8 SARS-CoV-2 convalescent individuals. Trial participants were randomized into five groups of five, in which low-dose or high-dose Ad26.COV2.S was given once or twice, or placebo was given on both occasions. Throughout the experiments and outcome assessment, investigators stayed blinded to trial group allocation.

About this clone: There is no known antigen for this receptor. Per-nucleotide qualities are absent, and no much larger clonotype sits a single base away.

TCRbeta CDR3 regions were sequenced with the immunoSEQ Assay. After extraction, genomic DNA underwent amplification by bias-controlled multiplex PCR, followed by high-throughput sequencing. Concerning the study's data processing: To quantify the absolute abundance of every unique TCRbeta CDR3 region, sequences were collapsed and filtered. Usable DNA was measured by amplifying reference genes present in all nucleated cells, and TCRbeta template counts were normalized to that usable DNA to estimate T cell fraction. Repertoire TCRs were annotated as SARS-CoV-2-specific when V gene, CDR3 amino acid sequence and J gene were exactly matched to a known reactive TCR set. MIRA supplied the reference SARS-CoV-2 TCR set, which was filtered for enrichment in COVID-19-positive ImmuneCODE repertoires so that public or cross-reactive TCRs were removed. Using the MIRA antigens, annotated TCRs were further analysed by specific ORF or by position within an ORF. Breadth was defined as annotated unique rearrangements over total unique productive rearrangements; depth was the summed frequency of those rearrangements. Two-sided Wilcoxon rank-sum tests were applied when comparing TCR breadth between groups. Here the immuneACCESS table is served through TCRdb, limited to in-frame sequences with V and J called. Missing clones are a known gap in these copies; in checked studies unresolved V genes cover under half, and the rest lacks a known reason. V and J calls and clone size are those listed in that table; D and trimming were worked out from the DNA. The sample yields a few hundred thousand clones; 80% to 95% were counted once. More than 9% of the sample lies in the top ten.

What the treatment or condition label conveys for this sample: 15 to 20 received Ad26.COV2.S at low or high dose, single or two shots; 5 received placebo; per-sample allocation not given. For vaccine and placebo recipients, repertoires were sequenced using samples collected on day 63 after the first injection. Between 29 July and 7 August 2020, Cohort 1b enrolled 25 adults aged 18-55 years at one site in Boston, USA. Ad26.COV2.S was a replication-incompetent adenovirus type 26 vector expressing a prefusion-stabilized SARS-CoV-2 spike protein from the original Wuhan strain. Trimming costs V 8 bases and J 0 bases, and their ends lie 17 bases apart. Including the terminal cysteine and phenylalanine, the CDR3 comprises 15 residues. Only the CDR3 portion is preserved as DNA: 45 bases, with reading frame beginning at the first base. CDR1 SGHTA and CDR2 FQGNSA are derived from the germline V gene. Beyond this particular receptor, the publication reports: After vaccination, substantial breadth of spike-specific CD8+ and CD4+ T cell responses was reported. The study was not powered to compare responses between vaccine doses or regimens. Spike-specific TCR breadth was higher in Ad26.COV2.S recipients than in placebo recipients (P = 0.0014). Non-spike TCR breadth was comparable between vaccine and placebo recipients, consistent with the vaccine containing only spike. The authors noted that total T cell responses may have been underestimated by the TCR breadth and depth analyses.

The chain was built from TRBV7-2 and TRBJ2-7; the D match is possibly TRBD1 or TRBD2, with 5 bases aligned in each. The sequenced sample was peripheral blood, obtained in a trial of Ad26.COV2.S vaccine versus placebo. The sequence derives from a person aged 18-65 years who received the Ad26.COV2.S COVID-19 vaccine or a placebo. The CDR3 protein sequence reads: CASRGPDGSSYEQYF. The DNA sequence is TGTGCCAGCCGGGGACCGGACGGTAGCTCCTACGAGCAGTACTTC.